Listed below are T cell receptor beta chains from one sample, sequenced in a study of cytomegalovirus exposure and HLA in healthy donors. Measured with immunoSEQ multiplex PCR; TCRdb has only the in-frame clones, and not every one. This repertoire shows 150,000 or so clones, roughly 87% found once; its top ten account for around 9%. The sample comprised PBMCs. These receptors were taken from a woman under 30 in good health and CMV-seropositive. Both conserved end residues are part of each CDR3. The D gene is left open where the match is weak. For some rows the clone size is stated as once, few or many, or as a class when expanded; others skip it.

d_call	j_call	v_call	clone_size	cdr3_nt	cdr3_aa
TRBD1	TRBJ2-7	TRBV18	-	TGTGCCAGCTCACCGACAGGGGGCTACGAGCAGTACTTC	CASSPTGGYEQYF
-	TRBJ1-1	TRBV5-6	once	TGTGCCAGCAGCGACGGTCCCCGGGGCACTGAAGCTTTCTTT	CASSDGPRGTEAFF
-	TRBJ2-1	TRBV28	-	TGTGCCATATCCCCGGGGGCAGGGGGACACAATGAGCAGTTCTTC	CAISPGAGGHNEQFF
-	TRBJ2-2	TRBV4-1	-	TGCGCCAGCAGCCAATGGGCAGGGAACACCGGGGAGCTGTTTTTT	CASSQWAGNTGELFF
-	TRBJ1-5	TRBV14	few	TGTGCCAGCAGTCAACAGGGCAATCAGCCCCAGCATTTT	CASSQQGNQPQHF
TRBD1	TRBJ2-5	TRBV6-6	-	TGTGCCAGCAGTGTACCCGGGACAGGGGCGCAAGAGACCCAGTACTTC	CASSVPGTGAQETQYF
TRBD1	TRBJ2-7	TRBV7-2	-	TGTGCCAGCAGCGTAGGACAGGGGTATACCTACGAGCAGTACTTC	CASSVGQGYTYEQYF
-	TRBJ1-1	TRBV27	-	TGTGCCAGCAGTTTAGCCAGGGGCTCTGAAGCTTTCTTT	CASSLARGSEAFF
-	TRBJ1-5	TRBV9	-	TGTGCCAGCAGCGCCGACGGTGAGGGCAGTCAGCCCCAGCATTTT	CASSADGEGSQPQHF
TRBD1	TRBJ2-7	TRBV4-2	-	TGTGCCAGCAGCCAAGAACCGGGACAGGTGCTCCACGAGCAGTACTTC	CASSQEPGQVLHEQYF
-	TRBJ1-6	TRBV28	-	TGTGCCAGCAGTTCGACAAGTTCCTTAAATTCACCCCTCCACTTT	CASSSTSSLNSPLHF
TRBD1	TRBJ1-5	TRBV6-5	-	TGTGCCAGCAGCAACACAGGGGCCAATCAGCCCCAGCATTTT	CASSNTGANQPQHF
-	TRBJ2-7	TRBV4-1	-	TGCGCCAGCAGCCCTGCCGAAGGCAGGTTCTACGAGCAGTACTTC	CASSPAEGRFYEQYF
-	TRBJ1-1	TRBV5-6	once	TGTGCCAGCAGCCTGGGCGCTGAAGCTTTCTTT	CASSLGAEAFF
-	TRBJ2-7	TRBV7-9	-	TGTGCCAGCAGCTTACTGGGCGGGGCAACCTCCTACGAGCAGTACTTC	CASSLLGGATSYEQYF
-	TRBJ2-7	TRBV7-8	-	TGTGCCAGCAGCCTTAGGACAGCCTACGAGCAGTACTTC	CASSLRTAYEQYF
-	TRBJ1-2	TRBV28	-	TGTGCCAGCAGTTTATTGCAGGGCCCCTATGGCTACACCTTC	CASSLLQGPYGYTF
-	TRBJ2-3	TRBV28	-	TGTGCCAGCAGTTTAGGGACTGTTCGGCCAGATACGCAGTATTTT	CASSLGTVRPDTQYF
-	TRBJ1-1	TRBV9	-	TGTGCCAGCAGCGTAGGTGGCAGCACTGAAGCTTTCTTT	CASSVGGSTEAFF
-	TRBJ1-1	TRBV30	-	TGTGCTCACGACAGTTTGGCTGAAGCTTTCTTT	CAHDSLAEAFF
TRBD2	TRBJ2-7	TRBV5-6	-	TGTGCCAGCAGCTCCGACGCCACTAGCGGGGGAGTGTCACCCTACGAGCAGTACTTC	CASSSDATSGGVSPYEQYF
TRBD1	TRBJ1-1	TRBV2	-	TGTGCCAGCACTGGAGGGCAGGGGGCGCGGAATACTGAAGCTTTCTTT	CASTGGQGARNTEAFF
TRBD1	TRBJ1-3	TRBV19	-	TGTGCCAGTAGTCCAGGGGGCACTGGAAACACCATATATTTT	CASSPGGTGNTIYF
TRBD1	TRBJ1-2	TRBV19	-	TGTGCCAGTAGTACAGGGGGCTCTCTCGCTAACTATGGCTACACCTTC	CASSTGGSLANYGYTF
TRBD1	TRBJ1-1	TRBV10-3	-	TGTGCCATCAGTGAGTTGACAGGGTCCACTGAAGCTTTCTTT	CAISELTGSTEAFF
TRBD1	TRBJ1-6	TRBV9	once	TGTGCCAGCAGCGTGACAGGGAATAATTCACCCCTCCACTTT	CASSVTGNNSPLHF
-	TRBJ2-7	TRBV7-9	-	TGTGCCAGCAGCTTACGAGGGAAGAAAGGAGGGAGCGAGCAGTACTTC	CASSLRGKKGGSEQYF